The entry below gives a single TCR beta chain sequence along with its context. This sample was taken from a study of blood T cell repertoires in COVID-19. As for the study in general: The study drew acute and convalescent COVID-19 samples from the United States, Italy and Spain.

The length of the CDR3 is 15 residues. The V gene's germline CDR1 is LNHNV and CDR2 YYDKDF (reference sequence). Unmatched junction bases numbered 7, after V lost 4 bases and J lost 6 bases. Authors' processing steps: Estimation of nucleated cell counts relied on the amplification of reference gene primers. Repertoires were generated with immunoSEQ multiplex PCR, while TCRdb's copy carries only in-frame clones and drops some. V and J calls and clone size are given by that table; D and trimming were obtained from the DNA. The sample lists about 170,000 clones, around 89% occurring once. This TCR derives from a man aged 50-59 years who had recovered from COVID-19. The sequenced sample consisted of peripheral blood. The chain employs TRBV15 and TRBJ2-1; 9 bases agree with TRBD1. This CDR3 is CATSKGQGIGNEQFF. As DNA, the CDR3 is TGTGCCACCAGCAAGGGACAGGGAATCGGCAATGAGCAGTTCTTC. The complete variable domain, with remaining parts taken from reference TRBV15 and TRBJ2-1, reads DAMVIQNPRYQVTQFGKPVTLSCSQTLNHNVMYWYQQKSSQAPKLLFHYYDKDFNNEADTPDNFQSRRPNTSFCFLDIRSPGLGDTAMYLCATSKGQGIGNEQFFGPGTRLTVL.